This TCR beta chain was captured by sequencing in a study of blood T cell repertoires in COVID-19. Overall study: There were acute and convalescent COVID-19 samples, and they came from the United States, Italy and Spain. T cells, B-cell-depleted T cells, or PBMCs supplied cDNA or gDNA.

Source study methods: Estimation of nucleated cell counts relied on the amplification of reference gene primers. Some clones are missing from TCRdb's copy, which holds only in-frame ones; the method was immunoSEQ multiplex PCR. V, J and clone size derive from that table, while D and trimming were established from the DNA sequence. The table has about 100,000 clones, 91% seen once. Deletions cut 0 bases from V and 0 bases from J, with 21 bases between. The V gene's germline CDR1 is LNHNV and CDR2 YYDKDF (reference sequence). The length of the CDR3 is 20 residues. This clonotype was sampled from a man aged 55 to 70 with acute or convalescent COVID-19. The V gene is TRBV15, the J gene TRBJ1-3, with D possibly TRBD1 on 5 matching bases. Sequences were obtained from peripheral blood. The CDR3 spells CATSRDPQGPKILSGNTIYF. The CDR3 coding sequence is TGTGCCACCAGCAGAGATCCCCAGGGTCCAAAAATACTCTCTGGAAACACCATATATTTT.